This T cell receptor (beta chain) was identified in a study of cytomegalovirus exposure and HLA in healthy donors. Study conclusions and caveats: It was about 150 TCR beta chains that were listed as cytomegalovirus-associated. Available immune exposure information was restricted to CMV serostatus only. The number of N-insertions in an Asian-associated ancestry cluster was reportedly below the roughly 670-donor mean in a later analysis. Accounts indicate the classifier identified cytomegalovirus status with strong specificity and sensitivity.

13 Jbeta primers and 60 Vbeta primers were used for the PCR. Libraries were prepared by immunoSEQ multiplex PCR; TCRdb keeps only in-frame clonotypes and omits some of them. The table lists about 170,000 clones, roughly 78% of them singletons. Comment on this clone: Its specificity is not known.

The CDR3 is 16 amino acids. Trimming cost V 6 bases and J 5 bases; bases outside gene matches: 15. CDR1 SGHTS and CDR2 YDEGEE come from the germline V gene. This sequence joins TRBV5-8 and TRBJ2-7, with TRBD2 matching 9 bases. Sequencing was carried out using PBMCs. The sequence was obtained from a woman aged 50 to 60 in good health and CMV-seropositive. CDR3 in amino acids: CASTNLPGLASNEQYF. The CDR3 DNA is TGTGCCAGCACCAACCTACCGGGACTAGCATCCAACGAGCAGTACTTC.